This T cell receptor (beta chain) was found in a study of blood T cell repertoires in COVID-19. The V segment lost 5 bases and the J segment 8 bases; nucleotides outside the gene matches: 12. CDR3 size: 16 residues. In germline, CDR1 is MNHEY, CDR2 SVGEGT. The data were produced by immunoSEQ multiplex PCR, yet TCRdb's version contains in-frame clones alone and is incomplete. The data contain around 340,000 clones, 86% of them singletons. This clone was detected once. The TCR originated in a woman aged 55-69 years with COVID-19, enrolled during active disease. The material sequenced was peripheral blood. This chain joins TRBV6-2 or TRBV6-3 and TRBJ2-1, with 10 nucleotides matching TRBD2. The CDR3 loop is CASSLLSGGAAYEQFF. CDR3 nucleotides: TGTGCCAGCAGTCTACTGAGCGGGGGGGCCGCGTATGAGCAGTTCTTC.